The T cell receptor beta chain described here comes from a study of cytotoxic CD8 clonotypes in ibrutinib-treated CLL. Overall study: The authors obtained response samples at a median of approximately 12 months of treatment, range 6 to 36.

Roughly 2.2 micrograms of genomic DNA (from cryopreserved PBMCs) were used for TCR beta libraries. Clones were sequenced by immunoSEQ multiplex PCR, and TCRdb holds only the in-frame ones, with some missing. The table lists about 300,000 clones, 65% to 85% of them singletons, with roughly 6% in the top ten. Turning to this clone: Its antigen is unknown.

Study-wide results and caveats: Higher clonality was seen at ibrutinib response and a return toward baseline at progression.

The specimen was PBMCs, collected at disease progression, from a patient treated with ibrutinib. This receptor was taken from a human donor with chronic lymphocytic leukemia.

CDR3 loop: CASSRSWDNEQFF. The CDR3 bases are TGTGCCAGCAGTAGGTCGTGGGACAATGAGCAGTTCTTC. The chain uses TRBV7-7 and TRBJ2-1, with unresolved D. Trimming removed 6 bases from V and 5 bases from J, with 11 bases in between. The V gene's germline CDR1 is SSHAT and CDR2 FNYEAQ (reference sequence). This CDR3 region has 13 residues.